This is a list of T cell receptor beta chains from one sample in a study of T cells after yellow fever vaccination. MiXCR was run by TCRdb on the 5' RACE reads, yielding one entry per CDR3 protein. Here the sample spans about 320,000 distinct CDR3 sequences, 4% to 5.5% being singletons. Sequences were derived from PBMCs, sampled 15 days after the yellow fever booster vaccination. The receptor set was obtained from a man younger than 35 who received the YFV17D yellow fever vaccine. Each CDR3 is given with its conserved first and last residue. Fields, in order: clone size, V gene, D gene, J gene, CDR3 DNA, CDR3 protein. The D gene is left open where the match is weak. The size of a clone is reported for some rows only, either as once, few or many, or as a class for expanded clones.

many	TRBV10-3	NA	TRBJ2-3	TGTGCCATCAGTGGAACAGTTAGGACAGATACGCAGTATTTT	CAISGTVRTDTQYF
few	TRBV7-2	TRBD1	TRBJ1-1	TGTGCCAGCAGCCTCGACAGGGGAGAAATGAGAGCTTTCTTT	CASSLDRGEMRAFF
NA	TRBV6-2/TRBV6-3	NA	TRBJ1-5	TGTGCCAGCACCCCGAGGGACACCTATCAGCCCCAGCATTTT	CASTPRDTYQPQHF
many	TRBV7-8	TRBD1	TRBJ2-7	TGTGCCAGCAGCCCAGACAGGGAACCATCCTACGAGCAGTACTTC	CASSPDREPSYEQYF
few	TRBV7-6	TRBD1	TRBJ2-5	TGTGCCAGCAGCTTCAAGACAGGGGACCAAGAGACCCAGTACTTC	CASSFKTGDQETQYF
many	TRBV6-2/TRBV6-3	NA	TRBJ2-1	TGTGCCAGCAGTTATGGCTATGACGGGAACAATGAGCAGTTCTTC	CASSYGYDGNNEQFF
many	TRBV20-1	NA	TRBJ1-2	TGCAGTGCTAGTTCCGCTAACTATGGCTACACCTTC	CSASSANYGYTF
many	TRBV5-1	NA	TRBJ1-1	TGCGCCACCTCCTTGAGTGGCAGGCCAAACACTGAAGCTTTCTTT	CATSLSGRPNTEAFF
NA	TRBV4-1	NA	TRBJ2-1	TGCGCCAGCAGCCAAGCTGGCGGGGATAACAATGAGCAGTTCTTC	CASSQAGGDNNEQFF
few	TRBV5-1	NA	TRBJ2-2	TGCGCCAGCGTCCGGGACACCGAGGTCGGGGAGCTGTTTTTT	CASVRDTEVGELFF